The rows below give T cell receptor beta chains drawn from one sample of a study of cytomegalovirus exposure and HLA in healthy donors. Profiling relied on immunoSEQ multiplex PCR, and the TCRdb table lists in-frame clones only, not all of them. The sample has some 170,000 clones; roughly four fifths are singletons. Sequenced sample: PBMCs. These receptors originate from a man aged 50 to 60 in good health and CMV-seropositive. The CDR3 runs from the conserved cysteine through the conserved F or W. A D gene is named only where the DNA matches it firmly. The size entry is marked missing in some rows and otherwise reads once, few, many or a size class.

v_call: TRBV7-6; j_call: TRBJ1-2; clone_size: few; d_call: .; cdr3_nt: TGTGCCAGCAGCTCTTGGAAGAGTCGGGGGACCACGCTCAACTATGGCTACACCTTC; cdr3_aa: CASSSWKSRGTTLNYGYTF
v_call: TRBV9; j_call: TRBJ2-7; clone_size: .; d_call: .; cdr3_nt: TGTGCCAGCAGCCCCCTGGGGAGCTCCTACGAGCAGTACTTC; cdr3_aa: CASSPLGSSYEQYF
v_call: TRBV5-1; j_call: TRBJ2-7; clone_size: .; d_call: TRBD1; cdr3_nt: TGCGCCAGCAGCCCGGGACAGGGGTTGAACTACGAGCAGTACTTC; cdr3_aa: CASSPGQGLNYEQYF
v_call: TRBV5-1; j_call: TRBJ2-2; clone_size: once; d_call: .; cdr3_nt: TGCGCCAGCAGCGCGAGACAAAAGACCTCGAACACCGGAGAGCTGTTTTTT; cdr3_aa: CASSARQKTSNTGELFF
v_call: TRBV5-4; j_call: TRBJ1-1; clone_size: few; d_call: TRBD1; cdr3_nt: TGTGCCAGCAGCTTGCTGACAGGGGCAAAGAACACTGAAGCTTTCTTT; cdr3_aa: CASSLLTGAKNTEAFF
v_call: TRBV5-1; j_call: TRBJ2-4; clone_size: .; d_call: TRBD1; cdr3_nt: TGCGCCAGCAGCCTACAGACAGGGGGCGTAGACATTCAGTACTTC; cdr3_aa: CASSLQTGGVDIQYF
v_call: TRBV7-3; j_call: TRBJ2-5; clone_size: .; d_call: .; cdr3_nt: TGTGCCAGCAGCTCCCCCGGTGGGATGGGCAATCGGGAGCAGTACTTC; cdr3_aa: CASSSPGGMGNREQYF
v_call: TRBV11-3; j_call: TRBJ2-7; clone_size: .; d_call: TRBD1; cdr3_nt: TGTGCCAGCAGCCCCGGCAGGGGGTCGGAGCAGTACTTC; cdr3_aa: CASSPGRGSEQYF
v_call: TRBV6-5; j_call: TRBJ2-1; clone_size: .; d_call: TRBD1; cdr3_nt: TGTGCCAGCAGGACAGGGCAGATTTACAATGAGCAGTTCTTC; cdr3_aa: CASRTGQIYNEQFF
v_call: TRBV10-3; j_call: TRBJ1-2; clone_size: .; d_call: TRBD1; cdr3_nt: TGTGCCATCAGTGACGCCGCCCCGACAGGGTTAGAGGGCTACACCTTC; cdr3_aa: CAISDAAPTGLEGYTF
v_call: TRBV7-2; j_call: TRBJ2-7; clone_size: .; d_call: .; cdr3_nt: TGTGCCAGCAGCATATTAGTAACCTACGAGCAGTACTTC; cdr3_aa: CASSILVTYEQYF
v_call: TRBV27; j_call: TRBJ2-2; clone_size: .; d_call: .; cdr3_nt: TGTGCCAGCACGCGGGATTTACAGACGAACACCGGGGAGCTGTTTTTT; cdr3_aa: CASTRDLQTNTGELFF
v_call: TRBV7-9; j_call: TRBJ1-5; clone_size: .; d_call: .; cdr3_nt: TGTGCCAGCAGCTTAAGTACAGGGACCCAGCCCCAGCATTTT; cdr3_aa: CASSLSTGTQPQHF
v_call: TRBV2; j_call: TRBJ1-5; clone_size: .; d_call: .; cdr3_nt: TGTGCCAGCAGTCTGGACACTAGCAATCAGCCCCAGCATTTT; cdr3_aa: CASSLDTSNQPQHF
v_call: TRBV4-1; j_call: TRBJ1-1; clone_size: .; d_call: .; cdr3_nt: TGCGCCAGCAGCCAAGAGATACAGGCGCAGACTGAAGCTTTCTTT; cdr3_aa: CASSQEIQAQTEAFF
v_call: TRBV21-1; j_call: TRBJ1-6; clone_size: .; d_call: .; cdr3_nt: TGTGCCAGCAGCCCAGGACAGGAGAGCTCCTATAATTCACCCCTCCACTTT; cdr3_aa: CASSPGQESSYNSPLHF
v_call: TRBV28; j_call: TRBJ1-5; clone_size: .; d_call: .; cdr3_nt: TGTGCCAGCAGTCTCAGGGATCAGCCCCAGCATTTT; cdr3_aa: CASSLRDQPQHF
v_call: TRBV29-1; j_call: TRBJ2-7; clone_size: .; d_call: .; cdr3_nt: TGCAGCGTTGAAGATGGGAGCTACGAGCAGTACTTC; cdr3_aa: CSVEDGSYEQYF
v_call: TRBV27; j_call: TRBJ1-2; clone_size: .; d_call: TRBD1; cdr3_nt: TGTGCCAGCAGGCCACAGGGGGCAAAAAACTATGGCTACACCTTC; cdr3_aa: CASRPQGAKNYGYTF
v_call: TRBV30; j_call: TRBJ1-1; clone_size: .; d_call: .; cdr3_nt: TGTGCCTGGAGTACCGGGGTGAACACTGAAGCTTTCTTT; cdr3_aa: CAWSTGVNTEAFF
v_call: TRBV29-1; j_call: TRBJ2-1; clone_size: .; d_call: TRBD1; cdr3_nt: TGCAGCGTTTTGGTTCTGGGACAGGGCCCCACCACGGGTCTGTTCTTC; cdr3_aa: CSVLVLGQGPTTGLFF
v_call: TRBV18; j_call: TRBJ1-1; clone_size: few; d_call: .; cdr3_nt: TGTGCCAGCTCACCACGGACGAGGGACACTGAAGCTTTCTTT; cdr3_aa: CASSPRTRDTEAFF
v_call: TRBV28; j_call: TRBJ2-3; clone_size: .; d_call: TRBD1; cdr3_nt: TGTGCCAGCCTGGGTTTAGGACAGGGTCCCGATACGCAGTATTTT; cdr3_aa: CASLGLGQGPDTQYF
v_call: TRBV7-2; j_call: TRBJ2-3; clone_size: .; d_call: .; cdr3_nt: TGTGCCAGCGCTCAAACAAAAGATACGCAGTATTTT; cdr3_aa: CASAQTKDTQYF
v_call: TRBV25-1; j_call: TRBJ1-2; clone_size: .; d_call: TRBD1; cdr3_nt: TGTGCCAGCAGTGCGTCCGGGACAGGGGGCGCGGGCTACACCTTC; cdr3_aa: CASSASGTGGAGYTF
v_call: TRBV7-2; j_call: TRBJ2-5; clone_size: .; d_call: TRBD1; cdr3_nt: TGTGCCAGCAGCCGTCTTGGACAGGGGGTAGAGACCCAGTACTTC; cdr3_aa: CASSRLGQGVETQYF
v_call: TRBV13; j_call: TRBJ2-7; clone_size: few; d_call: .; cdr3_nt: TGTGCCAGCAGCCCAAGCGCCTACGAGCAGTACTTC; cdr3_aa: CASSPSAYEQYF
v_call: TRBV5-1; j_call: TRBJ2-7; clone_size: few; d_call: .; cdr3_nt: TGCGCCAGCAGCTTGTCGGCTAGCGATACCTACGAGCAGTACTTC; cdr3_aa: CASSLSASDTYEQYF
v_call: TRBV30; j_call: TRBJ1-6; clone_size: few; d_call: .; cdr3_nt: TGTGCCTGGAGCCCACTGGGGGGGCGTGGGAATTCACCCCTCCACTTT; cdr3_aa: CAWSPLGGRGNSPLHF
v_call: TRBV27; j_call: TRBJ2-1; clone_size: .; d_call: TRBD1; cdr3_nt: TGTGCCAGCAGTTTCTCCGGGACAGGGGGCATCAATGAGCAGTTCTTC; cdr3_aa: CASSFSGTGGINEQFF
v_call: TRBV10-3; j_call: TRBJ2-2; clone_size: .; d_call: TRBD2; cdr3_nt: TGTGCCACCAATTCGGGACTAGTGGGGGGAAACACCGGGGAGCTGTTTTTT; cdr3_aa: CATNSGLVGGNTGELFF
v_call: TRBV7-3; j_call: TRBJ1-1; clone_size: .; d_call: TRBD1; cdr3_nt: TGTGCCAGCAGTCAAGACAGGGTCGGAATGGCTTTCTTT; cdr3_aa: CASSQDRVGMAFF
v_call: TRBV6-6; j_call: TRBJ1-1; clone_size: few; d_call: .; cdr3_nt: TGTGCCAGCATCCCAGACAGGCGAGCGAACACTGAAGCTTTCTTT; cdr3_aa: CASIPDRRANTEAFF
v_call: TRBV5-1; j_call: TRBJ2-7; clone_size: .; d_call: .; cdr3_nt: TGCGCCAGCAAAATCGAGGCGTCCGGCTACGAGCAGTACTTC; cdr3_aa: CASKIEASGYEQYF
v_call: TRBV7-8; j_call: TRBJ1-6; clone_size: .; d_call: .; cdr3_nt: TGTGCCAGCAGCTCCACCGGGACAACCCGAACGATGGCCCACTTT; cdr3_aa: CASSSTGTTRTMAHF
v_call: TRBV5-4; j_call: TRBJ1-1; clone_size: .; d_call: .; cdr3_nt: TGTGCCAGCAGCCCTGGGACAAACGCCCTTGAAGCTTTCTTT; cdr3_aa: CASSPGTNALEAFF
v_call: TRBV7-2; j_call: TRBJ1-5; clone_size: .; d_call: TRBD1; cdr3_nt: TGTGCCAGCAGCTCATACAGGGGGGATCAGCCCCAGCATTTT; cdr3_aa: CASSSYRGDQPQHF
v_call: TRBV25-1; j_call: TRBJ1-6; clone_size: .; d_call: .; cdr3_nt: TGTGCCAGCAGTGCCTGGGACGGGGGGAATTCACCCCTCCACTTT; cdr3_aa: CASSAWDGGNSPLHF
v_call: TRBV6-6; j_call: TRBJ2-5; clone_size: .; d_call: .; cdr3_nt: TGTGCCAGCAGTTACGGGGCCCAAGAGACCCAGTACTTC; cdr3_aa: CASSYGAQETQYF
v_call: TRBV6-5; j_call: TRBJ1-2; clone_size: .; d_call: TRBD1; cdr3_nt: TGTGCCAGCAGTTACTGGGGGTCCAGGGGGACCTATGGCTACACCTTC; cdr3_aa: CASSYWGSRGTYGYTF
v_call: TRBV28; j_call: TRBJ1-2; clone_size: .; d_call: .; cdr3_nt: TGTGCCAGCAGTTCGGGACTGAATGGCTACACCTTC; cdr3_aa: CASSSGLNGYTF
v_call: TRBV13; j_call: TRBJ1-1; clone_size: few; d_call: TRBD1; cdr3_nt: TGTGCCAGCAGCTTAACCGGGACAGGGGGCAGTTCTGAAGCTTTCTTT; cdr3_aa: CASSLTGTGGSSEAFF
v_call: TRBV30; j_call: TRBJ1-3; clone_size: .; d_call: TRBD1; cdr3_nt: TGTGCCTGGAGTGTGGACAGGGCCAACACCATATATTTT; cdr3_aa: CAWSVDRANTIYF
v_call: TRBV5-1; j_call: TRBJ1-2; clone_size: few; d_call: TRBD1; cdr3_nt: TGCGCCAGCAGCCCTCGGGACAGGGGAACGTTCTATGGCTACACCTTC; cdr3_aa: CASSPRDRGTFYGYTF
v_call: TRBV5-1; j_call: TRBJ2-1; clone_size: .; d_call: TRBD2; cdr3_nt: TGCGCCAGCAGCTTGGGGTTAGCGGGGGTCTCCTACAATGAGCAGTTCTTC; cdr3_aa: CASSLGLAGVSYNEQFF
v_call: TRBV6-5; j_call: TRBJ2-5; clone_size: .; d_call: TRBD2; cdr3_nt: TGTGCCAGCAGTTCGGGACTAGCGGGAAGAAAAGAGACCCAGTACTTC; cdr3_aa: CASSSGLAGRKETQYF
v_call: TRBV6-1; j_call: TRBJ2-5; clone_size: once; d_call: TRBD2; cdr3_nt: TGTGCCAGCAGTGAAGCCGGGACTAGCGGGCTTAGGGCCCAGTACTTC; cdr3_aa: CASSEAGTSGLRAQYF
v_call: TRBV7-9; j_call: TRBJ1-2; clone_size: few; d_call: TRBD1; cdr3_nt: TGTGCCAGCAGCTTATCCGGGACAGAGGGTAATACCTTC; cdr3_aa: CASSLSGTEGNTF
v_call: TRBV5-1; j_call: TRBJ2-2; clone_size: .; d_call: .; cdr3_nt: TGCGCCAGCAGCTTGGTGCAGGGTGATGACACCGGGGAGCTGTTTTTT; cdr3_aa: CASSLVQGDDTGELFF
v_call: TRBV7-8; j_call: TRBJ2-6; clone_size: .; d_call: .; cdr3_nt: TGTGCCAGCAGCTTAGCGGGGGGGCCGGCTGGGGCCAACGTCCTGACTTTC; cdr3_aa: CASSLAGGPAGANVLTF
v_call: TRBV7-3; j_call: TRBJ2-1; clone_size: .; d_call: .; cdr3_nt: TGTGCCAGCAGCTTCGGCTACAATGAGCAGTTCTTC; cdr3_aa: CASSFGYNEQFF
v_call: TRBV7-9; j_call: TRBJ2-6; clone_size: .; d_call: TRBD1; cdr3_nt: TGTGCCAGCAGCTCCTGGACAGGGGCTGGGGCCAACGTCCTGACTTTC; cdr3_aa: CASSSWTGAGANVLTF
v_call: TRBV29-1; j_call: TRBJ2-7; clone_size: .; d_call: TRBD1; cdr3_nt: TGCAGCGTTGATAGGACAGGGGCAGGGTACGAGCAGTACTTC; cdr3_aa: CSVDRTGAGYEQYF
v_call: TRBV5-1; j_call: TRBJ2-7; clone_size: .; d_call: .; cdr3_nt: TGCGCCAGCAGCTTGGTTGGACAGAACCTTGGGGAGCAGTACTTC; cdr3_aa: CASSLVGQNLGEQYF